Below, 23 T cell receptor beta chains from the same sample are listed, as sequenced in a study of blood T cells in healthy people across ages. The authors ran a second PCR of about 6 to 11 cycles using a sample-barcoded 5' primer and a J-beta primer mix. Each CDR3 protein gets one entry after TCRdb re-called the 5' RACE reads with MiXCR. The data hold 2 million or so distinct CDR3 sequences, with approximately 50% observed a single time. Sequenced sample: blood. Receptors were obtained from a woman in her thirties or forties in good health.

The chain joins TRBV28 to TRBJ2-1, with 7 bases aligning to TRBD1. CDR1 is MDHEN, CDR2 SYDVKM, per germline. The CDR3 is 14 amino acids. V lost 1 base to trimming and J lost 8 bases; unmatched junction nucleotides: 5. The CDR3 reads CASSLFRDSDEQFF. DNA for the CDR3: TGTGCCAGCAGTTTATTCAGGGACAGCGATGAGCAGTTCTTC. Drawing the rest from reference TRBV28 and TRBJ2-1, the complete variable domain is DVKVTQSSRYLVKRTGEKVFLECVQDMDHENMFWYRQDPGLGLRLIYFSYDVKMKEKGDIPEGYSVSREKKERFSLILESASTNQTSMYLCASSLFRDSDEQFFGPGTRLTVL.

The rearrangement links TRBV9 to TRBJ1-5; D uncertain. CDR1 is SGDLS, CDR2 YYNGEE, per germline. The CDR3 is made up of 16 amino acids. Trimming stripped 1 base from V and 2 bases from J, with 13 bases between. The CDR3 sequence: CASSVPTSAGNQPQHF. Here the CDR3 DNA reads TGTGCCAGCAGCGTACCGACCTCGGCGGGCAATCAGCCCCAGCATTTT.

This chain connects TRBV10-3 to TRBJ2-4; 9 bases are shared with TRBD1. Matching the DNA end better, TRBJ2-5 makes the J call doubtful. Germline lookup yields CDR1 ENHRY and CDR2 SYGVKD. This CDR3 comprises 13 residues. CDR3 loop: CAIKTGGQETQYF. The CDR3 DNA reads TGTGCCATCAAGACAGGGGGGCAAGAGACCCAGTACTTC.

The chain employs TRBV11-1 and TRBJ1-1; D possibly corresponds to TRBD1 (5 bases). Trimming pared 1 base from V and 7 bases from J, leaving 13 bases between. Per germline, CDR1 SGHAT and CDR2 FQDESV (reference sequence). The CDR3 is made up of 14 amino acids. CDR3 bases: TGTGCCAGCAGCTTAGGGCAGGGAAGCTATGAAGCTTTCTTT. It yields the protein CASSLGQGSYEAFF.

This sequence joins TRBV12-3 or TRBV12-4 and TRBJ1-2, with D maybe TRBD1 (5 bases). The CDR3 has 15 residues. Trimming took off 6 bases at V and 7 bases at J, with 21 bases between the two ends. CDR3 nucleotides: TGTGCCAGCAGCCCCCGAGGGGTTGCTTTTGGTGGCTACACCTTC. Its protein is CASSPRGVAFGGYTF.

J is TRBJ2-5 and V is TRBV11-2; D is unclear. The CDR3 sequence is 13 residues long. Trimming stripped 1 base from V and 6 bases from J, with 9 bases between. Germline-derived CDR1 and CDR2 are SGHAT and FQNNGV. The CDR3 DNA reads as TGTGCCAGCAGCTTAGGGGTGGAAAAGACCCAGTACTTC. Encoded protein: CASSLGVEKTQYF.

The CDR3 DNA follows: TGTGCCAGCAGGCCGGGACAGGGGGTTGAGACCCAGTACTTC. Amino acids: CASRPGQGVETQYF. The J gene is TRBJ2-5, the V gene TRBV6-5, with TRBD1 matching 11 bases. Losses at the gene ends were 6 bases for V and 5 bases for J; bases not matched to a gene: 5. CDR3 length: 14 amino acids. CDR1 is MNHEY and CDR2 is SVGAGI in the germline V gene.

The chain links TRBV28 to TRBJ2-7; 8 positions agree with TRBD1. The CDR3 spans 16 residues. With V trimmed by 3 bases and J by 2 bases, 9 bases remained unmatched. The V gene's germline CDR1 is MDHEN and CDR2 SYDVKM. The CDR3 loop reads CASSFAGTGTAYEQYF. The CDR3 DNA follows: TGTGCCAGCAGTTTCGCCGGGACAGGAACCGCCTACGAGCAGTACTTC.

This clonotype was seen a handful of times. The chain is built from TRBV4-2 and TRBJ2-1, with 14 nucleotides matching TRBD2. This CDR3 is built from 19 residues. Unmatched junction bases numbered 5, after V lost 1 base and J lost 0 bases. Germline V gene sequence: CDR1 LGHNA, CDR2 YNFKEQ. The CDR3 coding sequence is TGTGCCAGCAGCCAAGTGGGACTAGCGGGGGATAGCTCCTACAATGAGCAGTTCTTC. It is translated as CASSQVGLAGDSSYNEQFF.

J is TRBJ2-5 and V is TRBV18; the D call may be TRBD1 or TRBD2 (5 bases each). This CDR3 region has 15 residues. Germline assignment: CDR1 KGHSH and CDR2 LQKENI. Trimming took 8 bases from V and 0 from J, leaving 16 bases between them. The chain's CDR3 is CASRGPGRNQETQYF. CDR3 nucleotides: TGTGCCAGCCGAGGGCCGGGACGTAACCAAGAGACCCAGTACTTC.

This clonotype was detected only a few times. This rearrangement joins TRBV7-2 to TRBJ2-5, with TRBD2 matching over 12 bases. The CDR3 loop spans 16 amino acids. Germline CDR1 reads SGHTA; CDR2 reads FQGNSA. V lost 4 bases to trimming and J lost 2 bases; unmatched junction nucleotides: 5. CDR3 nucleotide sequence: TGTGCCAGCAGCTCCGGACTAGCGGGGAGACAAGAGACCCAGTACTTC. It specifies CASSSGLAGRQETQYF.

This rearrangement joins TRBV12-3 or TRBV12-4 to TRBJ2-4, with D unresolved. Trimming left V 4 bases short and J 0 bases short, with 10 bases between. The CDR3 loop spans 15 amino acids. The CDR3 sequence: CASSSLLIAKNIQYF. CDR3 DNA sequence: TGTGCCAGCAGTTCGTTACTTATAGCCAAAAACATTCAGTACTTC.

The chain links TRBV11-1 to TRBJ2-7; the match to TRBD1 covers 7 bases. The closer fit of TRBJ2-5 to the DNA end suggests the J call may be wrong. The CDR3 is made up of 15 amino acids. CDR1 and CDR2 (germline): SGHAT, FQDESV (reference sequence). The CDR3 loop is CASSLVSGGDETQYF. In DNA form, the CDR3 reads TGTGCCAGCAGCTTAGTGTCAGGGGGTGATGAGACCCAGTACTTC.

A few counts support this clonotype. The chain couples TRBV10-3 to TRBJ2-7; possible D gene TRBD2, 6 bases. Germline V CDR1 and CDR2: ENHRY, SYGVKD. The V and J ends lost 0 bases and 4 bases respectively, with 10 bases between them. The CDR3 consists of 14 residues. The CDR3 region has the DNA TGTGCCATCAGTGAGTCTGAGGGGAGGTACGAGCAGTACTTC. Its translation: CAISESEGRYEQYF.

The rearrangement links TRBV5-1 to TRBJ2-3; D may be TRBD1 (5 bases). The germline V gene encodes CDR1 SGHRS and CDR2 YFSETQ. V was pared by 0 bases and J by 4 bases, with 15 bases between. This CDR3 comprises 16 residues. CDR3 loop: CASSLAATQGADTQYF. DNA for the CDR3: TGCGCCAGCAGCTTGGCCGCCACCCAGGGCGCAGATACGCAGTATTTT.

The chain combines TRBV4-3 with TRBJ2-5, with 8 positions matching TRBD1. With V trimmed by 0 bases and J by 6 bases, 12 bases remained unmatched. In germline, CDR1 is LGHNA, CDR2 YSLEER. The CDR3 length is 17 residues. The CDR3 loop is CASSQEAYGQGVKTQYF. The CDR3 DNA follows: TGCGCCAGCAGCCAAGAGGCGTACGGACAGGGTGTGAAGACCCAGTACTTC.

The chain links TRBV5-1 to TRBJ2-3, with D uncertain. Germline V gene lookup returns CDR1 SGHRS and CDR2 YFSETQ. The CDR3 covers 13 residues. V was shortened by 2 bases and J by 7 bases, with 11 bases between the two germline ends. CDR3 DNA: TGCGCCAGCAGCTTTCCCCAGGAAAATACGCAGTATTTT. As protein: CASSFPQENTQYF. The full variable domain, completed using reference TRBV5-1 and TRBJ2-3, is KAGVTQTPRYLIKTRGQQVTLSCSPISGHRSVSWYQQTPGQGLQFLFEYFSETQRNKGNFPGRFSGRQFSNSRSEMNVSTLELGDSALYLCASSFPQENTQYFGPGTRLTVL.

Here the CDR3 reads CASSSGSNAYEQYF. For the CDR3, the DNA is TGTGCCAGCAGCTCAGGTAGTAACGCCTACGAGCAGTACTTC. The genes are TRBV7-9 and TRBJ2-7; D remains unclear. The ends were cut back, 4 bases at V and 2 bases at J, with 12 bases in the middle. The CDR3 loop spans 14 amino acids. Germline V CDR1 and CDR2: SEHNR, FQNEAQ (reference sequence).

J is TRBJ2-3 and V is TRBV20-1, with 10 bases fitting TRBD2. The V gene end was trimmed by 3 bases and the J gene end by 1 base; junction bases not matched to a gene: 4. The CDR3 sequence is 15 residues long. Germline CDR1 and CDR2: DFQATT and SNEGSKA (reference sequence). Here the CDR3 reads CSASDLAGGTDTQYF. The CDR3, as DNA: TGCAGTGCTAGTGATCTAGCGGGGGGCACAGATACGCAGTATTTT.

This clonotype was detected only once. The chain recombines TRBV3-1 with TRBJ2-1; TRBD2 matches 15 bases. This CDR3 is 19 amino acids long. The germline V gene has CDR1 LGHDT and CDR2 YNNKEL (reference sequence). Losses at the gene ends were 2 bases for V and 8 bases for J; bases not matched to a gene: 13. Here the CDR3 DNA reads TGTGCCAGCAGCCAATCCGGGACTAGCGGGGGGCCTGGGTGGCATGAGCAGTTCTTC. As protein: CASSQSGTSGGPGWHEQFF.

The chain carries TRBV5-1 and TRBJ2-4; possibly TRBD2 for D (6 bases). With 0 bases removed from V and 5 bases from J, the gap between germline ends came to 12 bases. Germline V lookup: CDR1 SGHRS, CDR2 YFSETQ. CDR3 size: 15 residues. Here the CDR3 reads CASSLVEGKENIQYF. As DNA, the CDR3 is TGCGCCAGCAGCTTGGTGGAGGGAAAGGAAAACATTCAGTACTTC.

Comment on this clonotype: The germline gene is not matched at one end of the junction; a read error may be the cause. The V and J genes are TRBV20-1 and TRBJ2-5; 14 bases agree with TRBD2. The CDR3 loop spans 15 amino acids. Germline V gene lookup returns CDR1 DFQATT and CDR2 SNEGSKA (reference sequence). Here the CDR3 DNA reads TGTAGTGCTCCAGGGACTAGCGGGGGAGAAGAGACCCAGTACTTC. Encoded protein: CSAPGTSGGEETQYF.

Written as DNA, the CDR3 is TGTGCCAGCAGCAAATCGGGACAGGACGACGAGCAGTACTTC. Amino acid sequence: CASSKSGQDDEQYF. The gene calls are TRBV21-1 and TRBJ2-5; no DNA check was done on the table's D call, TRBD1. The better agreement between TRBJ2-7 and the DNA end casts doubt on the J call. TRBV21-1 is a listed pseudogene. The length of the CDR3 is 14 residues.